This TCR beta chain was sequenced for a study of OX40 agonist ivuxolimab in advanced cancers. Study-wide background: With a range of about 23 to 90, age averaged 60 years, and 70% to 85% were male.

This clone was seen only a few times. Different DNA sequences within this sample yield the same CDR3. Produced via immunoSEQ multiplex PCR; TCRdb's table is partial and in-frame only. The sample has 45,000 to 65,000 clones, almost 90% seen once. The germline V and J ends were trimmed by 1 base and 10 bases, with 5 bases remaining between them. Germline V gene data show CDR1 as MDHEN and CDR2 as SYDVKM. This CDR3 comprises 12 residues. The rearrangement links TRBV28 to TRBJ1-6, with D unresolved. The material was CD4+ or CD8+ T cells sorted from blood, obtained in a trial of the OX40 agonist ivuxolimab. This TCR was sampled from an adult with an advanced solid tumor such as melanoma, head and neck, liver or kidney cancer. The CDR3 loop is CASSLFGSPLHF. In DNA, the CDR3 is TGTGCCAGCAGTTTATTCGGGTCACCCCTCCACTTT.